What follows describes a single T cell receptor beta chain. TCRdb processed the 5' RACE reads anew with MiXCR; each CDR3 protein has one entry. The table has about 64,000 distinct CDR3 sequences, approximately 23% seen once. Trimming removed 1 base from V and 9 bases from J, with 16 bases in between. Germline CDR1 is SGHTA and CDR2 is FQGNSA. This CDR3 is built from 15 residues. This chain uses TRBV7-2 with TRBJ2-1, with a tentative D call TRBD2 (5 bases). The sequenced sample consisted of memory CD4+ T cells sorted from a lymph node. Noted subset: memory CD4+ T cells, CD4+CD45RO+CD25-. This TCR was sampled from a female donor with breast cancer. The CDR3: CASSLEVRVAPEQFF. The CDR3 DNA reads TGTGCCAGCAGCTTAGAAGTGAGGGTGGCCCCTGAGCAGTTCTTC.